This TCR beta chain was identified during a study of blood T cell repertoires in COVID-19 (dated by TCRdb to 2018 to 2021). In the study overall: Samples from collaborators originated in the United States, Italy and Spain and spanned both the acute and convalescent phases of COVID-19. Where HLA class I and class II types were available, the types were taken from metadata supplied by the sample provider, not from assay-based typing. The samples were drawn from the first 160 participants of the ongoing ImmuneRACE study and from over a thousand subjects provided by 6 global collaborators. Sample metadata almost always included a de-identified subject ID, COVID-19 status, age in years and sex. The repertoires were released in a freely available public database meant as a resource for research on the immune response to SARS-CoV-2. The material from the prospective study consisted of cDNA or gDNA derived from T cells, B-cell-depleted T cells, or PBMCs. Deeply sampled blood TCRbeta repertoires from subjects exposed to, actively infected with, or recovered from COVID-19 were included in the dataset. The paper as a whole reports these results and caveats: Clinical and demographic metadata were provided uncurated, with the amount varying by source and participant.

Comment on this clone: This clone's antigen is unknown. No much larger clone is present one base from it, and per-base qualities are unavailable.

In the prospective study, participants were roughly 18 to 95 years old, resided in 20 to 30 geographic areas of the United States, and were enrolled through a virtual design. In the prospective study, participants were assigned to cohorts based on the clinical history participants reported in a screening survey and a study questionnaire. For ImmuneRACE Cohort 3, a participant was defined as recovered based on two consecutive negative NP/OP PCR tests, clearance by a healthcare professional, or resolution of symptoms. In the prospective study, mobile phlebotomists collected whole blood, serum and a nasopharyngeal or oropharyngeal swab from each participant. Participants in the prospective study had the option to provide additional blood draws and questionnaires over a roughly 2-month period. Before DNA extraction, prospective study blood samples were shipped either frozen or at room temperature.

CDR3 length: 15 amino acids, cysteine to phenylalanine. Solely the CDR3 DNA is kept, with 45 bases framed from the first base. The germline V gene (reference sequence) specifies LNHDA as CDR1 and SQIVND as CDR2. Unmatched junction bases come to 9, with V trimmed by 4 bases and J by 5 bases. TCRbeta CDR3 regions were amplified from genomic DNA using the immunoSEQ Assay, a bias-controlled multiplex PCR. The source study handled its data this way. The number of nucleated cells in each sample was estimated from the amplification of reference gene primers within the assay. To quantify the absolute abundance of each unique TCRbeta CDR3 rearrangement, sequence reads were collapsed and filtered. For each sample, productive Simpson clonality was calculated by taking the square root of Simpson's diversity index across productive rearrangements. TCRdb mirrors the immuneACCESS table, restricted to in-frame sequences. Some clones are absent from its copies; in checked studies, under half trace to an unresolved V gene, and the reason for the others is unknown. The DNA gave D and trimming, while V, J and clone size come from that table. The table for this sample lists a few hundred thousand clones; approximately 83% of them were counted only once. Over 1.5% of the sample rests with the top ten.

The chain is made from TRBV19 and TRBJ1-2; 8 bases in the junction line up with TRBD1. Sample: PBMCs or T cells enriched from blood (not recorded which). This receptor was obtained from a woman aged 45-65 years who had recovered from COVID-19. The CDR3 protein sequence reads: CASSTPGQGSYGYTF. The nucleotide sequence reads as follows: TGTGCCAGTAGTACCCCCGGACAGGGATCTTATGGCTACACCTTC.